This T cell receptor (beta chain) was captured in a study of blood T cell repertoires in COVID-19. Study as a whole: PBMCs, B-cell-depleted T cells, or T cells provided the cDNA or gDNA that made up the material.

The CDR3 is made up of 13 amino acids. V was cut by 8 bases and J by 3 bases, with 14 bases left in between. CDR1 SGHKS and CDR2 YYEKEE come from the germline V gene (reference sequence). Using immunoSEQ multiplex PCR, the repertoire was profiled, and TCRdb retains in-frame clones only, with some absent. The data contain around 150,000 clones, roughly 89% of them singletons. The chain combines TRBV5-5 with TRBJ2-5; a weak D match, TRBD1 (6 bases). Sequenced: peripheral blood. This clonotype was sampled from a woman aged 60 to 75 who had recovered from COVID-19. The CDR3 bases are TGTGCCAGTGGACAGTTGACCAAAGAGACCCAGTACTTC. Translation gives CASGQLTKETQYF.